This T cell receptor (beta chain) comes out of a study of early T cells in non-severe SARS-CoV-2 infection. Study details: Chains from this unsorted whole-blood bulk RNA could not be paired. The study, taken as a whole, reports: Using VDJdb, the matching emphasized anti-spike CD8 responses while missing private and CD4 specificities.

This CDR3 contains 13 residues. Individual cDNA molecules received unique molecular identifiers. A single record per CDR3 protein comes from TCRdb applying MiXCR to the 5' RACE reads. The table lists 61,000 or so distinct CDR3 sequences, 12% of them singletons. This clonotype has at least ten counts. The antigen is unknown. Sequence at one end of the junction differs from germline and may be a read error. The sample here was whole blood, taken at baseline. The chain employs TRBV12-3 or TRBV12-4 and TRBJ2-2; D may be TRBD2 (5 bases). The sequence derives from an adult who was a healthcare worker with PCR-confirmed SARS-CoV-2 infection or an uninfected control (not recorded which). The donor label of this sample is uncertain. The chain's CDR3 is CASNDANTGELFF. The CDR3 DNA reads as TGTGCCAGCAACGATGCGAACACCGGGGAGCTTTTTTTT.